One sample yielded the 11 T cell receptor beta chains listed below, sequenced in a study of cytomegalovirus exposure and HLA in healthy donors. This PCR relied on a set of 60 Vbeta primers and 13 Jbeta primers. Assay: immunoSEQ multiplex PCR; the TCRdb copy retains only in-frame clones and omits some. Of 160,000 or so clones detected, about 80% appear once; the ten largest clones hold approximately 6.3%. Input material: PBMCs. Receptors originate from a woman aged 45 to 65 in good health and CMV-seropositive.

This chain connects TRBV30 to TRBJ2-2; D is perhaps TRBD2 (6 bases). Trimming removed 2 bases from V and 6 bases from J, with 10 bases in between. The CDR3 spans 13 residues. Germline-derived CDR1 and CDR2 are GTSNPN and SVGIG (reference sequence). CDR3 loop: CAWSTGGPGELFF. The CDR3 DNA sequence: TGTGCCTGGAGTACCGGGGGTCCCGGGGAGCTGTTTTTT.

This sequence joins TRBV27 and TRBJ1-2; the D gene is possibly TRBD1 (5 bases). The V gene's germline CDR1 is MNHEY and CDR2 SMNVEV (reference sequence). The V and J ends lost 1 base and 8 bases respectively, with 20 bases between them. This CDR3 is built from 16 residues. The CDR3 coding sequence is TGTGCCAGCAGTTTATATAGGGACTCTCCTTGGCCGGGCTACACCTTC. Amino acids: CASSLYRDSPWPGYTF.

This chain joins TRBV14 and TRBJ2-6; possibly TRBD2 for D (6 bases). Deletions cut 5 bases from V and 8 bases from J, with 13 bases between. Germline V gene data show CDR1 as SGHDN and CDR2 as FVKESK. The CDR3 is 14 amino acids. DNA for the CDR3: TGTGCCAGCAGCAGGGGAGGAGGGTCCAACGTCCTGACTTTC. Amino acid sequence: CASSRGGGSNVLTF.

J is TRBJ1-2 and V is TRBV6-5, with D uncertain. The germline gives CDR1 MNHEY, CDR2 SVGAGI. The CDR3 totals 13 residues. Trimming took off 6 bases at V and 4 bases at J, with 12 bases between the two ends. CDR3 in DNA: TGTGCCAGCAGCCCTGATATAGCCTATGGCTACACCTTC. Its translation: CASSPDIAYGYTF.

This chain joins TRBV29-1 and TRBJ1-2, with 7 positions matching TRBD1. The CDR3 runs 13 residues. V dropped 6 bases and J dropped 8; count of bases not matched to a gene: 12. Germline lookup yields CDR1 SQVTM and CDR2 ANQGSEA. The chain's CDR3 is CSVRDRVGKGYTF. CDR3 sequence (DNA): TGCAGCGTAAGAGACAGGGTAGGAAAGGGCTACACCTTC.

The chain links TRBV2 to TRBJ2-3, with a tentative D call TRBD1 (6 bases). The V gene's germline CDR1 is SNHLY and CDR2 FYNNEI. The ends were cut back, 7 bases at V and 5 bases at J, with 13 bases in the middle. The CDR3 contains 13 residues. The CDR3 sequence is CASKARGGDTQYF. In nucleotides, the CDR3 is TGTGCCAGCAAGGCCAGGGGTGGAGATACGCAGTATTTT.

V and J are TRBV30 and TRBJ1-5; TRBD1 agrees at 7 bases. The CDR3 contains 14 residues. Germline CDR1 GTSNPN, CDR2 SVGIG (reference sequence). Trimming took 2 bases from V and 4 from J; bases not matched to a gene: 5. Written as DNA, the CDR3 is TGTGCCTGGAGTAGGGACAGTCTAAATCAGCCCCAGCATTTT. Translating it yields CAWSRDSLNQPQHF.

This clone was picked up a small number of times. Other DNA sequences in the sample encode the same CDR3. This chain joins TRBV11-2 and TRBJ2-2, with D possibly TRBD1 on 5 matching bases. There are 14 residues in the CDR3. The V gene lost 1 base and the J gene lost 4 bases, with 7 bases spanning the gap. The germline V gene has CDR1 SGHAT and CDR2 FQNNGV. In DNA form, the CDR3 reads TGTGCCAGCAGCTTAGGGCAGGGCACCGGGGAGCTGTTTTTT. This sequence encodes CASSLGQGTGELFF.

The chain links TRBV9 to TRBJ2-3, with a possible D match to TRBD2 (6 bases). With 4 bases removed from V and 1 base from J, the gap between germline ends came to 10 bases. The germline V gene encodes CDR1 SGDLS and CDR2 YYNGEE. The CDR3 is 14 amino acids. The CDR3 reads CASSPGGGTDTQYF. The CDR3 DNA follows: TGTGCCAGCAGCCCCGGAGGGGGCACAGATACGCAGTATTTT.

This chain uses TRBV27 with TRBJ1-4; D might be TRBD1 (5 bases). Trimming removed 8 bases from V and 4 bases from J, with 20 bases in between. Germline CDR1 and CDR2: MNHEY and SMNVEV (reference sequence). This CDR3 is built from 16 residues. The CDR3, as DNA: TGTGCCAGCCGGCAGGGAACCGGGCAGAATAATGAAAAACTGTTTTTT. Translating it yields CASRQGTGQNNEKLFF. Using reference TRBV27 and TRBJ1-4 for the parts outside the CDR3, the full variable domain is EAQVTQNPRYLITVTGKKLTVTCSQNMNHEYMSWYRQDPGLGLRQIYYSMNVEVTDKGDVPEGYKVSRKEKRNFPLILESPSPNQTSLYFCASRQGTGQNNEKLFFGSGTQLSVL.

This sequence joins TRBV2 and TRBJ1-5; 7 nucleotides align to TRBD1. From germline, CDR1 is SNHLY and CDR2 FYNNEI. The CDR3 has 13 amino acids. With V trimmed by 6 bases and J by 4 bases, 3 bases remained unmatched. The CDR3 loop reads CASRRDSNQPQHF. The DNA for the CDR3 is TGTGCCAGCAGAAGGGACAGTAATCAGCCCCAGCATTTT.